This T cell receptor (beta chain) is drawn from a study of a mutant IDH1 vaccine in newly diagnosed glioma. Study summary: Treated individuals were around 60% male and around 40% female, averaging roughly 44 years of age. Previous care, which was radiotherapy, temozolomide, or both, most often involved both. The week-35 safety follow-up was V12, and the week-47 study end was V13.

The time point is: week 35, safety follow-up. Mutant IDH1 20-mer peptide, at 300 ug, made up each vaccine dose, with topical imiquimod. Newly diagnosed WHO grade 3 or 4 IDH1-mutant, ATRX-lost astrocytomas were identified in the donors. Judged by abundance, this clone is medium-sized. The antigen is not known. Germline-derived CDR1 and CDR2 are SEHNR and FQNEAQ (reference sequence). CDR3 length: 13 residues. The V gene lost 5 bases and the J gene lost 5 bases, with 12 bases spanning the gap. Using immunoSEQ multiplex PCR, the repertoire was profiled, and TCRdb retains in-frame clones only, with some absent. The sample records about 33,000 clones, about four fifths being singletons.

The rearrangement links TRBV7-9 to TRBJ2-5, with a tentative D call TRBD2 (6 bases). Here the sequenced sample was PBMCs, taken from a glioma patient whose treatment included an IDH1 peptide vaccine. This TCR was sampled from a man in his forties with glioma. Some clones in this sample may be carry-over from other donors' samples. The CDR3 is CASSRRLGETQYF. The CDR3 nucleotides are TGTGCCAGCAGCCGAAGACTAGGCGAGACCCAGTACTTC. The entire variable domain, with the rest obtained from reference TRBV7-9 and TRBJ2-5, is as follows: DTGVSQNPRHKITKRGQNVTFRCDPISEHNRLYWYRQTLGQGPEFLTYFQNEAQLEKSRLLSDRFSAERPKGSFSTLEIQRTEQGDSAMYLCASSRRLGETQYFGPGTRLLVL.